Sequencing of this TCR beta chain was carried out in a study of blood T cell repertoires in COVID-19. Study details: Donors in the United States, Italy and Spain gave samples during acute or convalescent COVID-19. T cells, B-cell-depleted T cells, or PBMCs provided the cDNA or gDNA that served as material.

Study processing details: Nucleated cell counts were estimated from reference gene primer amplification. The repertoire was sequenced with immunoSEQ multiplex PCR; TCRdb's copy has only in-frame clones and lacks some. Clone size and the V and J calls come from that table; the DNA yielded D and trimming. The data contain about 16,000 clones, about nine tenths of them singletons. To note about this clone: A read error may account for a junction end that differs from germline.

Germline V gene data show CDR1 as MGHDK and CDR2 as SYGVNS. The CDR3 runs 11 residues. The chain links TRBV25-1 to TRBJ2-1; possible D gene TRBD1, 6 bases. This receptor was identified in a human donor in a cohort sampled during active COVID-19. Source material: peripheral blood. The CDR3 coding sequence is TGTGCCAGCAGTGAAGACAGGATGAGGGTCTTC. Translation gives CASSEDRMRVF.